The rows below give T cell receptor beta chains drawn from one sample of a study of tumor-infiltrating lymphocytes in primary liver carcinoma. MiXCR, run by TCRdb on the multiplex PCR reads, gives a single entry per CDR3 protein. The profile shows fewer than 200,000 distinct CDR3 sequences, around four fifths of them singletons. Sequencing was done on a sample of tumor tissue from primary liver carcinoma. The source of these receptors is a man between 35 and 55 years old with primary liver carcinoma and hepatitis B virus infection. Both conserved end residues are part of each CDR3. D genes are given only for firm matches. The listing skips clone size in some rows; elsewhere it reads once, few, many or a size class.

TRBJ2-7 . TRBV12-3/TRBV12-4 . TGTGCCAGCAGTCGCGTCTACGAGCAGTACTTC CASSRVYEQYF
TRBJ2-7 TRBD1 TRBV11-3 . TGTGCCAGTCGGCAGGGGGTGACTTCCTACGAACAGTACTTC CASRQGVTSYEQYF
TRBJ1-5 . TRBV28 . TGTGCCAGCAGTTCGCCCGGGGCCCCTAATCAGCCCCAGCATTTT CASSSPGAPNQPQHF
TRBJ1-2 . TRBV11-2 . TGTGCCAGCAGCTTAGATCGAACAGTTTATGGCTACACCTTC CASSLDRTVYGYTF
TRBJ2-2 . TRBV2 . TGTACCAGCAGCTCGACAGTCTCGAACACCGGGGAGCTGTTTTTT CTSSSTVSNTGELFF
TRBJ2-5 TRBD1 TRBV28 . TGTGCCAGCACACCGGACAGGGTGGTAGAGACCAAGTACTTT CASTPDRVVETKYF
TRBJ2-3 . TRBV5-4 . TGTGCCAGCAGCATGGGGGAATCCACAGATACGCAGTATTTT CASSMGESTDTQYF
TRBJ2-5 TRBD1 TRBV5-4 . TGTACCAGCAGCAACCTAGGACAGGGGGCGGCTCAAGAGACCCTGTACTTC CTSSNLGQGAAQETLYF
TRBJ2-7 . TRBV5-4 . TGTGCCAGCAGCCCCGACCTATTATCCAGCGAGCAGTATTTC CASSPDLLSSEQYF
TRBJ1-6 TRBD1 TRBV4-3 . TGTGCCAGCAACTCCTGGGACAGGGGAAGGAATTCACACCTCCACTTT CASNSWDRGRNSHLHF
TRBJ2-5 . TRBV6-1 . TGTACTAGTAGTGATCAAGTGGGGGACCAAGGGACCCAGTACTTC CTSSDQVGDQGTQYF
TRBJ1-2 . TRBV6-6 once TGTGCCTCCTATGAGCAGCCAGCTAACTATGGCTACACCTTC CASYEQPANYGYTF
TRBJ2-5 . TRBV11-2 . TGTGCCAGCAGCCCTAGTTCAATCCAGGGTACTTGGTGGGAGACCCAGTACTTC CASSPSSIQGTWWETQYF
TRBJ1-5 TRBD1 TRBV6-2/TRBV6-3 . TGTGCTAGTAGTACCAAGGGACAGGTTTCGATATTGGGCAATCAGTCCCAGCATTTT CASSTKGQVSILGNQSQHF
TRBJ2-7 TRBD2 TRBV20-1 . TGCAGTGCTAGCGATAGGACTAGCGGCCACTACGAGCAATACTTC CSASDRTSGHYEQYF
TRBJ2-3 TRBD2 TRBV11-2 . TGTGCCAGTAGCTTAGTCAGACTAGCGGGAGGGCCGATCACAGATACGCAGTATTTT CASSLVRLAGGPITDTQYF
TRBJ2-5 TRBD1 TRBV11-2 . TGTGCCAACAGCAGGACAGGGGGCAGGCAAGAAACCCATTACTTC CANSRTGGRQETHYF
TRBJ2-2 . TRBV11-1 . TGTGCCAGGAGCTGTACAGGACCTCTCTCCGGGGAGCTGTTTTTT CARSCTGPLSGELFF
TRBJ2-3 . TRBV10-2 . TGCGCCAGCGGGAATGTGCGCACAGATGCGCAGTATTTT CASGNVRTDAQYF
TRBJ2-5 . TRBV6-6 . TGTGCCGGCAGCTCGAACAGGGTTGGGACCCAGTACTTC CAGSSNRVGTQYF
TRBJ2-5 . TRBV6-6 . TGTGCCAGCATTTACCCAGGGATGGAGGAGACCCAGTACTTC CASIYPGMEETQYF
TRBJ2-7 . TRBV29-1 once TGCAGCGTGACAGACCCCCTATCCTACGAGCAGTACTTC CSVTDPLSYEQYF
TRBJ2-7 . TRBV4-1 . TGCGCCAGCAGCCGAGAGACCACTGTTGACGAGCAGTACTTC CASSRETTVDEQYF
TRBJ1-2 . TRBV6-6 . TGTGCCAGCAGTCGTGGAGTGGGCTCTCAGTATGGCTACAACTTC CASSRGVGSQYGYNF
TRBJ2-7 . TRBV19 once TGTGCCAGTAACCAAGGAACAGGACCCTACGAGCAGTACTTC CASNQGTGPYEQYF
TRBJ2-3 . TRBV12-3/TRBV12-4 many TGTGCCAGCAGTTTAGATTCCGGCAGCGGGCGCGCGCAGTATTTT CASSLDSGSGRAQYF
TRBJ1-1 . TRBV2 . TGTGCCAGCATCCCGATTAGAAGCACTGAAGCTTTCTTT CASIPIRSTEAFF
TRBJ2-7 . TRBV11-1 . TGTGCCAGGAGCTGGAACTCCTACGAGCAATATTTC CARSWNSYEQYF
TRBJ1-4 TRBD1 TRBV11-2 many TGTACCAGCAGCCCCGGGACAGGGCTAAATGAAAAACTGTTTTTT CTSSPGTGLNEKLFF